This T cell receptor beta chain was sequenced in a study of T cell responses to AZD1222 COVID-19 vaccine. On the study more broadly: Analysis merged second doses at about 4 or about 12 weeks.

With 1 base removed from V and 5 bases from J, the gap between germline ends came to 9 bases. Germline lookup yields CDR1 MNHEY and CDR2 SMNVEV (reference sequence). The CDR3 runs 14 residues. With respect to this clone: Its target is not known.

Sequenced by immunoSEQ multiplex PCR; TCRdb stores in-frame clones only, minus some. Of under 200,000 clones in the sample, around nine tenths were seen once. General study results and limits: Females outnumbered males among donors, who were mostly white British; clonal diversity was possibly underestimated.

This sequence joins TRBV27 and TRBJ2-1; D not resolved. The source was peripheral blood, collected on day 0 of AZD1222 vaccination. The origin of this receptor is an adult in good health. The CDR3 loop reads CASSLLSQNNEQFF. CDR3 nucleotides: TGTGCCAGCAGTTTATTGAGCCAAAACAATGAGCAGTTCTTC.